This T cell receptor (beta chain) is drawn from a study of T cells in Graves' hyperthyroidism and ophthalmopathy (dated by TCRdb to about 2019). With respect to the entire study: Peripheral blood was collected at initial diagnosis, before any treatment. In more than five Graves' hyperthyroidism patients, the study also compared T-cell repertoires from thyroid tissue with T-cell repertoires from blood. A discovery cohort of roughly 100 patients, 43 with Graves' ophthalmopathy and approximately 60 with stable Graves' hyperthyroidism, was used to find distinguishing TCR V-J signatures. For training and testing, the 95 to 100 patients in the discovery cohort were randomly divided in a 7:3 ratio. Once sampling was done, hyperthyroidism patients were given methimazole at a starting dose of 30 mg daily, whereas ophthalmopathy patients were given high-dose intravenous methylprednisolone. The paper reports TCR Vbeta CDR3 sequencing of 130 to 150 peripheral blood samples: fewer than 50 ophthalmopathy, roughly 80 hyperthyroidism and around 17 progressor patients. Prospective prediction of ophthalmopathy was tested in an independent validation cohort consisting of 18 to 20 hyperthyroidism patients and approximately 16 patients who later progressed to ophthalmopathy.

The junction shows trimming of 5 bases on V and 6 bases on J, and the gene matches do not reach 8 bases of it. Taken from cysteine to phenylalanine, the CDR3 has 15 residues. Left in the record is the CDR3 DNA by itself, 45 bases read in frame from the first base. Per the germline V gene, MDHEN is the CDR1 and SYDVKM is the CDR2. Stable Graves' hyperthyroidism was defined as the absence of progression to ophthalmopathy over 18 months of follow-up. The hyperthyroidism patients were between 18 and 65 years old and newly diagnosed, with a disease duration of less than 2 months. Exclusion was applied to patients with uncontrolled infections, other autoimmune diseases, pregnancy or lactation. Clinical symptoms, serum thyroxine and TRAb, thyroid ultrasound, and orbital computed tomography formed the basis for the diagnoses. Ficoll-Paque density gradient centrifugation was used to isolate PBMCs from approximately 11 ml of fresh peripheral blood. Total RNA was extracted using Trizol reagent, and RNA quality was assessed on an Agilent 2100 Bioanalyzer.

This clonotype has at least ten counts. Its antigen specificity is not known. Base qualities are not at hand, and no much larger clone is one base apart. Study-wide conclusions, independent of this receptor: A model built on a 13 V-J signature distinguished ophthalmopathy from stable hyperthyroidism, reaching 85% to 90% sensitivity and approximately 81% specificity in cross-validation and 80%/75% in testing. In validation, the model predicted progression to ophthalmopathy with about 71% sensitivity and roughly 75% specificity, a median of 6.5 months before onset. Sample size was not statistically predetermined, and investigators were not blinded to group allocation. Most expanded thyroid clonotypes (frequency above 0.001) were also detected in blood, suggesting blood repertoires may reflect thyroid immune responses.

The TCR beta CDR3 regions were amplified from RNA transcripts. The first round of RT-PCR for the TCR CDR3 was performed with the HTBI primer set and the Qiagen OneStep RT-PCR kit. Libraries were constructed in a second round of multiplex PCR, after which size selection and purification were carried out. Sequencing of the libraries was done on an Illumina HiSeq2000 using paired-end 100 bp reads. In the source study's methods: SOAPnuke was used to process the raw data, throwing out any read that contained adapters or uncalled bases, had a mean Phred below 15, or lacked an exact constant-primer or identifier match. COPE v1.2.5 was used to merge high-quality paired reads, and clonotypes were defined as unique nucleotide sequences. Clonotypes were aligned to IMGT TRBV, TRBD and TRBJ reference segments using MiTCR v1.1. The analysis was restricted to V-J combinations with a frequency above 0.0001, which together covered 98% to 99.2% of the repertoires. A TCS score was defined as the ratio of F50 (clonal expansion) to E x V (chaos), with BLOSUM62-based TCRdist applied between CDR3 peptides within each V-J. Welch's t-statistics and random forest reduced around 550 V-J features to some 14, which were used in a naive Bayes classifier (R e1071). TCRdb trimmed the raw reads at Q25, called clones with MiXCR and kept productive beta chains. Entries are consolidated by CDR3 protein sequence, retaining the most common genes and DNA. TCRdb's processing, not the authors', yielded these V and J calls. This sample has roughly 99,000 distinct CDR3 sequences in its table, and roughly 15% of those were observed once. Of the sample, about 40% is held by the ten largest clones.

The rearrangement combines TRBV28 with TRBJ2-2, and TRBD1 aligns with 8 junction nucleotides. What was sequenced was blood. The receptor comes from a woman aged 45-65 years with Graves' hyperthyroidism. In nucleotide form, the sequence is TGTGCCAGCAGTCGCCGGACAGGGTGGGCCGGGGAGCTGTTTTTT. It translates as CASSRRTGWAGELFF.